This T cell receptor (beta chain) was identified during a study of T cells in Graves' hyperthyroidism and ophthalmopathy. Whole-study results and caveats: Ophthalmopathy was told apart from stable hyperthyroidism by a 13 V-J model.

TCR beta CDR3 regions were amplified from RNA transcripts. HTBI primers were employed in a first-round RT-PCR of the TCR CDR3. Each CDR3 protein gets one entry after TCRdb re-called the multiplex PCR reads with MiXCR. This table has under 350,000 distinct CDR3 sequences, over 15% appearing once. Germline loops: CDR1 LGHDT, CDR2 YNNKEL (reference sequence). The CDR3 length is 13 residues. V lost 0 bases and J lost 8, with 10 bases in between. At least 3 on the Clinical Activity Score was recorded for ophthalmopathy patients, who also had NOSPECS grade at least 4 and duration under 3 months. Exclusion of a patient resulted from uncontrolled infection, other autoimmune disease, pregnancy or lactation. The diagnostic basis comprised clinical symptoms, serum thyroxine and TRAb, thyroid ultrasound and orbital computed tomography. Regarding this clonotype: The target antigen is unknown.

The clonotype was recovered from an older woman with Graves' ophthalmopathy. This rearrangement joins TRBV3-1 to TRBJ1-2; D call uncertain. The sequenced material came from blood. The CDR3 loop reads CASSQEGTRGYTF. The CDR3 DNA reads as TGTGCCAGCAGCCAAGAGGGCACACGGGGCTACACCTTC.